This T cell receptor (beta chain) was recovered during a study of technical replicates of blood from four donors (dated by TCRdb to about 2017). Trimming removed 4 bases from V and 5 bases from J, leaving 15 bases between the germline ends. From cysteine to phenylalanine, the CDR3 is 14 amino acids long. Of the read, only the CDR3 DNA is kept; its 42 bases are in frame from base 1. CDR1 and CDR2 are drawn from the germline V gene: SGDLS, YYNGEE. The library was built by means of the immunoSEQ multiplex PCR assay. TCRdb took over this immuneACCESS table, retaining in-frame rearrangements with V and J assigned. Such tables are incomplete; in checked studies, under half of the missing clones stem from an unresolved V gene, and the remainder is unexplained. The sample table contains about 67,000 clones; only one count was recorded for 95% to 98% of them. Over 0.15% of the sample comes from the top ten.

As regards this clone: The target of this receptor is not known. Base qualities are not recorded, but no much larger clone differs from it by a single base.

The receptor's source is a human donor in good health. The sample comprised T cells isolated from PBMCs. Recombination linked TRBV9 to TRBJ1-2, with the identity of the D gene unclear. The DNA is as follows: TGTGCCAGCAGCCCCCACGGAGCGCCTTATGGCTACACCTTC. This codes for CASSPHGAPYGYTF.